One TCR beta chain is described in this entry. Its antigen is still unknown. This specimen comes from a study of T cell responses to AZD1222 COVID-19 vaccine. The overall study: Analysis merged second doses at about 4 or about 12 weeks. Study-level points and caveats: With dominance at 160-218 and 743-854, vaccine-associated CD4 TCRs spanned spike. Donors were largely white British and mainly female; clonal diversity was possibly underestimated. Seropositivity was recorded at baseline in only a handful of AZD1222 recipients.

Assay used: immunoSEQ multiplex PCR; TCRdb lists only in-frame clones, some missing. In the table there are nearly 110,000 clones, roughly 90% of which are singletons. CDR3 length: 15 residues. Trimming removed 0 bases at V and 4 bases at J, with 8 bases between. Germline V lookup: CDR1 SGDLS, CDR2 YYNGEE. This sequence was found in an adult in good health. Sequencing used peripheral blood, obtained on day 0 of AZD1222 vaccination. The J gene is TRBJ1-6, the V gene TRBV9; D gene ambiguous. CDR3: CASSVEVRYNSPLHF. The DNA of the CDR3 is TGTGCCAGCAGCGTAGAAGTGAGGTATAATTCACCCCTCCACTTT.